This T cell receptor beta chain was identified during a study of T cells after yellow fever vaccination. Regarding this clonotype: The antigen is undetermined.

Study-level results: Repertoires sorted by FACS could include abundant clonotypes that are contaminants from the bulk population. Only a small proportion of the clonotypes turned up in both the CD4 and the CD8 compartments, likely arising from convergent recombination. A large majority of primary-vaccination clones showed up again after the booster (about 97% CD4, 75% to 90% CD8).

TCRdb reprocessed the 5' RACE reads with MiXCR, giving one entry per CDR3 protein. The sample lists 300,000 to 400,000 distinct CDR3 sequences, roughly 9.4% occurring once. The starting material was PBMCs, obtained on the day of the first yellow fever vaccination. The receptor comes from a man aged 18 to 35 who received the YFV17D yellow fever vaccine.

The CDR3 sequence is CASSQSWIADEQYV. CDR3 bases: TGCGCCAGCAGTCAATCGTGGATAGCGGACGAGCAGTACGTC. The gene calls are TRBV23-1 and TRBJ2-7, with a weak D call TRBD2 (6 bases). TRBV23-1 is an ORF, and what it does is uncertain. CDR3 length: 14 residues. Trimming took off 0 bases at V and 5 bases at J, with 11 bases between the two ends.